The 9 T cell receptor beta chains below all came from one sample that was sequenced in a study of blood T cell repertoires in COVID-19. The protocol was immunoSEQ multiplex PCR, while the TCRdb copy is restricted to in-frame clones and leaves out a portion. The sample lists fewer than 450,000 clones, 85% to 90% occurring once. Sequencing used peripheral blood. The receptors were gathered from a woman between 50 and 59 years old with COVID-19, enrolled during active disease.

V and J are TRBV18 and TRBJ1-1; D may be TRBD1 (6 bases). The CDR3 consists of 13 residues. Germline CDR1 reads KGHSH; CDR2 reads LQKENI. Trimming left V 1 base short and J 8 bases short, with 11 bases between. This CDR3 reads CASSPRQELEAFF. The DNA of the CDR3 is TGTGCCAGCTCACCACGACAGGAACTCGAAGCTTTCTTT.

The V gene is TRBV29-1, the J gene TRBJ1-3; D uncertain. The V end lost 1 base, the J end lost 5 bases, and 3 bases lay between the germline ends. The CDR3 consists of 11 residues. Germline V gene data show CDR1 as SQVTM and CDR2 as ANQGSEA. CDR3 in DNA: TGCAGCGTTGAAGGGCGAAACACCATATATTTT. It yields the protein CSVEGRNTIYF.

The chain links TRBV7-2 to TRBJ2-1; 10 bases are a match to TRBD2. J gave up 9 bases and V 5 bases, and 13 bases lay outside the gene matches. CDR3 length equals 16 residues. The germline V gene has CDR1 SGHTA and CDR2 FQGNSA. CDR3 DNA: TGTGCCAGCAGCCCGGGACTAGCGCCCAGGGTTAGTGAGCAGTTCTTC. Encoded protein: CASSPGLAPRVSEQFF.

This chain joins TRBV6-1 and TRBJ1-4; the D is unclear. The CDR3 length is 13 residues. The ends were cut back, 0 bases at V and 4 bases at J, with 3 bases in the middle. The germline V gene has CDR1 MNHNS and CDR2 SASEGT. This CDR3 reads CASSEAGNEKLFF. The CDR3 DNA follows: TGTGCCAGCAGTGAAGCCGGTAATGAAAAACTGTTTTTT.

The chain carries TRBV7-6 and TRBJ1-6; the D is unclear. This CDR3 region has 14 residues. Germline values: CDR1 SGHVS, CDR2 FNYEAQ. The ends were cut back, 6 bases at V and 6 bases at J, with 12 bases in the middle. The CDR3 here is CASSYGETNSPLHF. The DNA for the CDR3 is TGTGCCAGCAGTTACGGGGAGACTAATTCACCCCTCCACTTT. The whole variable domain, remainder taken from reference TRBV7-6 and TRBJ1-6, is GAGVSQSPRYKVTKRGQDVALRCDPISGHVSLYWYRQALGQGPEFLTYFNYEAQQDKSGLPNDRFSAERPEGSISTLTIQRTEQRDSAMYRCASSYGETNSPLHFGNGTRLTVT.

This chain connects TRBV29-1 to TRBJ2-1; D unclear. V was clipped by 4 bases and J by 2 bases, with 9 bases between them. Germline lookup yields CDR1 SQVTM and CDR2 ANQGSEA. The CDR3 contains 13 residues. The CDR3 region is CSVVWPAYNEQFF. The CDR3 DNA follows: TGCAGCGTTGTTTGGCCTGCCTACAATGAGCAGTTCTTC.

V and J are TRBV4-1 and TRBJ2-4; TRBD1 matches 8 bases. With 4 bases clipped from V and 6 bases from J, the junction kept 14 bases outside the gene matches. CDR3 length: 17 residues. CDR1 is MGHRA and CDR2 is YSYEKL in the germline V gene. The CDR3 region is CASSLLPGQGRVNIQYF. The CDR3 DNA sequence: TGCGCCAGCAGCCTTCTTCCTGGACAGGGAAGGGTAAACATTCAGTACTTC.

The gene calls are TRBV5-1 and TRBJ1-2, with TRBD1 matching over 7 bases. There are 15 residues in the CDR3. V shed 0 bases, J shed 7 bases, and the junction held 9 bases outside the gene matches. Looked up from germline, CDR1 is SGHRS and CDR2 is YFSETQ. The CDR3 region has the DNA TGCGCCAGCAGCTTGGTCGCAGGGGGAAAGGGTGGCTACACCTTC. Protein sequence: CASSLVAGGKGGYTF.

The rearrangement links TRBV7-2 to TRBJ1-5; D is possibly TRBD1 (5 bases). The V end lost 1 base, the J end lost 7 bases, and 14 bases lay between the germline ends. The CDR3 is made up of 15 amino acids. Germline lookup yields CDR1 SGHTA and CDR2 FQGNSA. The CDR3 region is CASSLVGDGGQPQHF. CDR3 coding DNA: TGTGCCAGCAGCTTAGTGGGAGACGGGGGGCAGCCCCAGCATTTT. The variable domain in full, completed from reference TRBV7-2 and TRBJ1-5, reads GAGVSQSPSNKVTEKGKDVELRCDPISGHTALYWYRQSLGQGLEFLIYFQGNSAPDKSGLPSDRFSAERTGGSVSTLTIQRTQQEDSAVYLCASSLVGDGGQPQHFGDGTRLSIL.